The 22 T cell receptor beta chains below come from one sample, sequenced in a study of CD8 T cells in ankylosing spondylitis. TCRdb used MiXCR to reprocess the 5' RACE reads, holding one entry per CDR3 protein. The sample holds around 140,000 distinct CDR3 sequences, roughly 11% seen once. The sample taken for sequencing was blood, either unsorted or a sorted T cell fraction (not recorded which). Receptors originate from a female donor with ankylosing spondylitis or in good health (not recorded which).

This clonotype was picked up many times. DNA for the CDR3: TGCGCCAGCAGCTTCACGGGGGTGGGCGGCTACACCTTC. Residues: CASSFTGVGGYTF. This sequence joins TRBV5-1 and TRBJ1-2, with D perhaps TRBD1 (5 bases). Per the germline V gene, CDR1 is SGHRS and CDR2 is YFSETQ. The CDR3 is 13 residues long. Trimming took 2 bases from V and 8 from J, leaving 13 bases between them.

This clonotype was picked up many times. J is TRBJ2-5 and V is TRBV6-1; 8 nucleotides line up with TRBD1. This CDR3 spans 13 amino acids. V lost 10 bases to trimming and J lost 4 bases; unmatched junction nucleotides: 8. Per germline, CDR1 MNHNS and CDR2 SASEGT. In DNA, the CDR3 is TGTGCCACCGATTACGACAGGGGAGAGACCCAGTACTTC. This translates into CATDYDRGETQYF.

The sample holds many counts of this clonotype. The V and J genes are TRBV28 and TRBJ1-6, with unresolved D. Trimming removed 4 bases at V and 9 bases at J, with 13 bases between. CDR1 is MDHEN, CDR2 SYDVKM, per germline. The CDR3 length is 14 residues. The CDR3 loop is CASSSRDYGSPLHF. DNA for the CDR3: TGTGCCAGCAGTTCACGGGATTATGGTTCACCCCTCCACTTT.

In this sample, this clonotype turned up many times. The chain joins TRBV5-1 to TRBJ2-2; 12 positions match TRBD2. The CDR3 extends over 15 amino acids. Germline loops: CDR1 SGHRS, CDR2 YFSETQ. V shed 6 bases, J shed 7 bases, and the junction held 7 bases outside the gene matches. CDR3 in amino acids: CASTGLAGSDGELFF. As DNA, the CDR3 is TGCGCCAGCACCGGACTAGCGGGATCGGACGGGGAGCTGTTTTTT.

This clonotype showed up many times. The chain employs TRBV5-1 and TRBJ2-2, with 12 bases aligning to TRBD2. This CDR3 comprises 17 residues. Per germline, CDR1 SGHRS and CDR2 YFSETQ. V gave up 4 bases and J gave up 7 bases; unmatched junction bases: 11. The CDR3 sequence: CASSATTAGLAGGELFF. The CDR3 coding sequence is TGCGCCAGCAGCGCGACAACAGCGGGACTAGCGGGCGGGGAGCTGTTTTTT.

The genes are TRBV7-9 and TRBJ1-2; tentatively, D is TRBD1 (5 bases). The germline V gene has CDR1 SEHNR and CDR2 FQNEAQ (reference sequence). CDR3 size: 18 residues. V gave up 5 bases and J gave up 4 bases, with 26 bases separating them. CDR3 region: CASSPSRWQGRLSYGYTF. In DNA form, the CDR3 reads TGTGCCAGCAGCCCCAGCCGGTGGCAGGGAAGACTCAGCTATGGCTACACCTTC.

This clonotype was seen ten or more times. The genes are TRBV7-7 and TRBJ2-3, with D perhaps TRBD1 (6 bases). Germline CDR1 is SSHAT and CDR2 is FNYEAQ (reference sequence). The CDR3 covers 14 residues. V was cut by 5 bases and J by 2 bases, with 11 bases left in between. The chain's CDR3 is CASSPTGLTDTQYF. The CDR3 DNA reads as TGTGCCAGCAGCCCGACAGGACTCACAGATACGCAGTATTTT.

The sample holds many counts of this clonotype. V usage is TRBV20-1 and J usage is TRBJ2-4; TRBD2 matches 8 bases. J was trimmed by 0 bases and V by 0 bases; bases with no gene match: 13. Germline loops: CDR1 DFQATT, CDR2 SNEGSKA (reference sequence). CDR3 length: 19 residues. CDR3 sequence reads: CSARDRIGGAVLAKNIQYF. The CDR3 coding sequence is TGCAGTGCTAGAGATCGGATCGGGGGGGCAGTTCTAGCCAAAAACATTCAGTACTTC.

This clonotype was picked up a small number of times. The rearrangement links TRBV7-2 to TRBJ2-7; TRBD1 matches 8 bases. The CDR3 has 16 residues. CDR1 and CDR2 (germline): SGHTA, FQGNSA. V lost 5 bases and J lost 0; bases outside the gene matches: 9. In nucleotides, the CDR3 is TGTGCCAGCAGCAGGAGGGGGACAGGAAGCTCCTACGAGCAGTACTTC. The encoded protein is CASSRRGTGSSYEQYF. The variable domain in full, completed from reference TRBV7-2 and TRBJ2-7, reads GAGVSQSPSNKVTEKGKDVELRCDPISGHTALYWYRQSLGQGLEFLIYFQGNSAPDKSGLPSDRFSAERTGGSVSTLTIQRTQQEDSAVYLCASSRRGTGSSYEQYFGPGTRLTVT.

This clonotype was detected many times. The J gene is TRBJ2-4, the V gene TRBV20-1; the D gene is possibly TRBD2 (6 bases). The CDR3 has 15 amino acids. V dropped 6 bases and J dropped 11 bases, with 26 bases sitting between them. Per germline, CDR1 DFQATT and CDR2 SNEGSKA (reference sequence). The CDR3 region has the DNA TGCAGTGCCTCACCCGGGGGAGGACCCCCGGCGGTTCAGTACTTC. Amino acids: CSASPGGGPPAVQYF.

This clonotype was found a few times. The rearrangement uses TRBV24-1 and TRBJ2-7, with D possibly being TRBD2 (6 bases). The germline CDR1 and CDR2 sequences are KGHDR and SFDVKD. V dropped 4 bases and J dropped 3 bases, with 12 bases sitting between them. CDR3 length: 14 amino acids. The CDR3 DNA sequence: TGTGCCACCAGTGAGGGCGGGACGAACTACGAGCAGTACTTC. Encoded protein: CATSEGGTNYEQYF.

In this sample, this clonotype turned up many times. V and J are TRBV12-3 or TRBV12-4 and TRBJ1-3, with a possible D match to TRBD1 (5 bases). The CDR3 length is 14 residues. V gave up 3 bases and J gave up 1 base, with 7 bases separating them. The CDR3, as DNA: TGTGCCAGCAGTTTGCCAGGGTCTGGAAACACCATATATTTT. Translating gives CASSLPGSGNTIYF.

The chain has TRBV21-1 and TRBJ2-7; TRBD1 reflects the table's D call only, with no check against the DNA. TRBV21-1 is tagged as a pseudogene. The CDR3 runs 15 residues. CDR3 amino acids: CASSKATGDAYEQYF. The CDR3 nucleotides are TGTGCCAGCAGCAAAGCTACAGGGGACGCCTACGAGCAGTACTTC.

This clonotype was detected many times. The chain uses TRBV24-1 and TRBJ1-1; 7 nucleotides match TRBD1. The CDR3 runs 15 residues. V lost 7 bases to trimming and J lost 3 bases; unmatched junction nucleotides: 10. Germline values: CDR1 KGHDR, CDR2 SFDVKD. The CDR3 sequence: CATRGDGTVHTEAFF. CDR3 nucleotide sequence: TGTGCCACCAGGGGGGACGGGACAGTGCACACTGAAGCTTTCTTT.

Many counts were recorded for this clonotype. The rearrangement uses TRBV10-3 and TRBJ1-4, with D unresolved. The CDR3 extends over 15 amino acids. Germline-derived CDR1 and CDR2 are ENHRY and SYGVKD. Trimming stripped 2 bases from V and 0 bases from J, with 7 bases between. CDR3 sequence reads: CAISEKGPTNEKLFF. CDR3 bases: TGTGCCATCAGTGAGAAGGGTCCAACTAATGAAAAACTGTTTTTT.

Ten or more counts support this clonotype. This sequence joins TRBV29-1 and TRBJ2-1; 11 bases fit TRBD2. The ends lost 6 bases at V and 1 base at J; junction bases unmatched: 5. The CDR3 length is 15 residues. The germline V gene encodes CDR1 SQVTM and CDR2 ANQGSEA. Here the CDR3 reads CSVPSGGPSYNEQFF. The CDR3 DNA follows: TGCAGCGTGCCTAGCGGGGGGCCTTCCTACAATGAGCAGTTCTTC.

The rearrangement joins TRBV2 to TRBJ1-3, with 7 bases that match TRBD1. The CDR3 covers 13 residues. Trimming took 6 bases from V and 4 from J; bases not matched to a gene: 3. In germline, CDR1 is SNHLY, CDR2 FYNNEI. The CDR3 coding sequence is TGTGCCAGCAGGCAGGGGGAAGGAAACACCATATATTTT. As protein: CASRQGEGNTIYF.

This clonotype was counted ten times or more. The chain employs TRBV14 and TRBJ2-6; a weak D match, TRBD1 (6 bases). CDR3 size: 20 residues. Trimming cost V 1 base and J 4 bases, with 23 bases left between them. Germline values: CDR1 SGHDN, CDR2 FVKESK. The CDR3 DNA sequence: TGTGCCAGCAGCCAAGTTACGACAGGTTCAGCGCTGAGGGGGGCCAACGTCCTGACTTTC. Translating gives CASSQVTTGSALRGANVLTF.

This clonotype was observed at least ten times. The chain uses TRBV5-1 and TRBJ2-7, with TRBD1 as a possible D gene (5 bases). Germline V gene data show CDR1 as SGHRS and CDR2 as YFSETQ. This CDR3 has 13 amino acids. V shed 0 bases and J shed 6 bases, with 10 bases lying between them. CDR3 nucleotides: TGCGCCAGCAGCTTGGGGGGCAGTTCCGAGCAGTACTTC. Translated, it gives CASSLGGSSEQYF.

The chain links TRBV29-1 to TRBJ2-5; D is uncertain. The CDR3 spans 11 residues. Germline-derived CDR1 and CDR2 are SQVTM and ANQGSEA. The V end lost 4 bases, the J end lost 3 bases, and 6 bases lay between the germline ends. The CDR3 here is CSVGSKETQYF. DNA for the CDR3: TGCAGCGTTGGAAGTAAAGAGACCCAGTACTTC.

This clonotype was detected ten times or more. J is TRBJ1-4 and V is TRBV7-9; no firm D call. The CDR3 has 15 amino acids. The V gene's germline CDR1 is SEHNR and CDR2 FQNEAQ (reference sequence). The V end was cut by 7 bases, the J end by 6 bases, with 18 bases between. The CDR3 is CASTSGWVSDEKLFF. The DNA for the CDR3 is TGTGCCAGCACTTCCGGATGGGTTTCTGATGAAAAACTGTTTTTT.

This clonotype was recorded many times. The chain has TRBV20-1 and TRBJ1-1; D is uncertain. CDR1 is DFQATT and CDR2 is SNEGSKA in the germline V gene (reference sequence). This CDR3 contains 13 residues. Trimming stripped 6 bases from V and 1 base from J, with 12 bases between. CDR3 DNA: TGCAGTGCCCCCGGGCCAGCGAACACTGAAGCTTTCTTT. This sequence encodes CSAPGPANTEAFF.